Listed below are T cell receptor beta chains from one sample, sequenced in a study of blood T cell repertoires in COVID-19. Only in-frame clones appear in the TCRdb table, and some are missing; sequencing was by immunoSEQ multiplex PCR. In the table there are tens of thousands of clones, 65% to 85% of which are singletons. Sample: peripheral blood. The source is an elderly man with COVID-19, enrolled during active disease. CDR3s include the opening cysteine and the closing phenylalanine or tryptophan. The order of the fields is V gene, D gene, J gene, clone size, CDR3 DNA, CDR3 protein. A D gene is named only where the DNA matches it firmly. Not every row has a clone size; where given, it reads once, few, many or a size class.

V gene: TRBV4-1
D gene: .
J gene: TRBJ2-1
clone size: .
CDR3 DNA: TGCGCCAGCAGCCCCATTGGAGGTGAGCAGTTCTTC
CDR3 protein: CASSPIGGEQFF

V gene: TRBV29-1
D gene: .
J gene: TRBJ1-4
clone size: .
CDR3 DNA: TGCAGCGTTGAAACGGGGGGGAGTGAAAAACTGTTTTTT
CDR3 protein: CSVETGGSEKLFF

V gene: TRBV20-1
D gene: TRBD1
J gene: TRBJ1-2
clone size: .
CDR3 DNA: TGCAGTGCTAGAACAGGGGAAGGCTACACCTTC
CDR3 protein: CSARTGEGYTF

V gene: TRBV6-5
D gene: .
J gene: TRBJ1-5
clone size: .
CDR3 DNA: TGTGCCAGCAGTTACTCCGGGGGGGGTCAGCCCCAGCATTTT
CDR3 protein: CASSYSGGGQPQHF

V gene: TRBV9
D gene: TRBD2
J gene: TRBJ2-2
clone size: .
CDR3 DNA: TGTGCCAGCAGCGAGACTAGCGGGGACACCGGGGAGCTGTTTTTT
CDR3 protein: CASSETSGDTGELFF

V gene: TRBV18
D gene: .
J gene: TRBJ1-5
clone size: .
CDR3 DNA: TGTGCCAGCTCACCGAGTACGGAGGGGCAGCCCCAGCATTTT
CDR3 protein: CASSPSTEGQPQHF

V gene: TRBV4-3
D gene: .
J gene: TRBJ1-6
clone size: .
CDR3 DNA: TGCGCCAGCAGCCAAGAAGAACCGTCTTCAACTTATAATTCACCCCTCCACTTT
CDR3 protein: CASSQEEPSSTYNSPLHF

V gene: TRBV4-3
D gene: TRBD1
J gene: TRBJ2-3
clone size: .
CDR3 DNA: TGCGCCAGCAGCCTCGCCTGGGACAGCCAGACAGATACGCAGTATTTT
CDR3 protein: CASSLAWDSQTDTQYF

V gene: TRBV7-9
D gene: TRBD1
J gene: TRBJ1-2
clone size: .
CDR3 DNA: TGTGCCAGCAGCTTCGCGGACAGGGGTTTCTATGGCTACACCTTC
CDR3 protein: CASSFADRGFYGYTF

V gene: TRBV2
D gene: TRBD2
J gene: TRBJ2-1
clone size: .
CDR3 DNA: TGTGCCAGCAGGTCCATCGGTACCGGGACTACATACAATGAGCAGTTCTTC
CDR3 protein: CASRSIGTGTTYNEQFF

V gene: TRBV30
D gene: .
J gene: TRBJ2-2
clone size: .
CDR3 DNA: TGTGCCTGGAGTACACAGGGCACCGGGGAGCTGTTTTTT
CDR3 protein: CAWSTQGTGELFF

V gene: TRBV5-4
D gene: .
J gene: TRBJ1-4
clone size: few
CDR3 DNA: TGTGCCAGCAGCAGCGGCGGGGAAAAACTGTTTTTT
CDR3 protein: CASSSGGEKLFF

V gene: TRBV3-1/TRBV3-2
D gene: .
J gene: TRBJ2-1
clone size: .
CDR3 DNA: TGTGCCAGCAGCCAAGTGGCGGGAAAGGGGCCCCCGGGCAATGAGCAGTTCTTC
CDR3 protein: CASSQVAGKGPPGNEQFF

V gene: TRBV2
D gene: TRBD1
J gene: TRBJ1-5
clone size: .
CDR3 DNA: TGTGCCAGCAGTTTCGACAGGGGAGGACTCCAGCCCCAGCATTTT
CDR3 protein: CASSFDRGGLQPQHF

V gene: TRBV19
D gene: .
J gene: TRBJ2-2
clone size: .
CDR3 DNA: TGTGCCAGTAGTGTAACCGGGAACACCGGGGAGCTGTTTTTT
CDR3 protein: CASSVTGNTGELFF

V gene: TRBV3-1/TRBV3-2
D gene: .
J gene: TRBJ2-7
clone size: .
CDR3 DNA: TGTGCCAGCAGCCAAGATCCCCGGAGGGCCCACGAGCAGTACTTC
CDR3 protein: CASSQDPRRAHEQYF

V gene: TRBV27
D gene: TRBD2
J gene: TRBJ2-5
clone size: .
CDR3 DNA: TGTGCCAGCAGTCCACCAACTAGCGTAGGGAGCGAGACCCAGTACTTC
CDR3 protein: CASSPPTSVGSETQYF

V gene: TRBV2
D gene: TRBD1
J gene: TRBJ1-5
clone size: .
CDR3 DNA: TGTGCCAGCAGTTGGACAGGATGGGATCAGCCCCAGCATTTT
CDR3 protein: CASSWTGWDQPQHF

V gene: TRBV3-1/TRBV3-2
D gene: .
J gene: TRBJ2-2
clone size: .
CDR3 DNA: TGTGCCAGCAGCCAAGGACCGGGGGGCCTGGGGACCGGGGAGCTGTTTTTT
CDR3 protein: CASSQGPGGLGTGELFF

V gene: TRBV7-3
D gene: .
J gene: TRBJ2-7
clone size: .
CDR3 DNA: TGTGCCAGCAGCCCAGGGGACGGCGCTTATGGGGTGCAGTACTTC
CDR3 protein: CASSPGDGAYGVQYF

V gene: TRBV27
D gene: .
J gene: TRBJ1-1
clone size: .
CDR3 DNA: TGTGCCAGCAGTCTACAGGGAAAAAACACTGAAGCTTTCTTT
CDR3 protein: CASSLQGKNTEAFF

V gene: TRBV27
D gene: TRBD1
J gene: TRBJ1-2
clone size: .
CDR3 DNA: TGTGCCACCTTCCAGGGGGCCTATGGCTACACCTTC
CDR3 protein: CATFQGAYGYTF

V gene: TRBV5-1
D gene: TRBD1
J gene: TRBJ1-6
clone size: .
CDR3 DNA: TGCGCCAGCAGCGTCCGTATGCCAGGGGGCTTAGCACCCCTCCACTTT
CDR3 protein: CASSVRMPGGLAPLHF

V gene: TRBV19
D gene: TRBD1
J gene: TRBJ1-2
clone size: .
CDR3 DNA: TGTGCCAGTAGTCCCTGGGGGGGACAGGTGGGCTACACCTTC
CDR3 protein: CASSPWGGQVGYTF

V gene: TRBV5-5
D gene: TRBD2
J gene: TRBJ2-3
clone size: .
CDR3 DNA: TGTGCCAGCAGCTTGGGGGCTAGCGGGGGAACAGATACGCAGTATTTT
CDR3 protein: CASSLGASGGTDTQYF

V gene: TRBV6-2/TRBV6-3
D gene: TRBD2
J gene: TRBJ2-2
clone size: .
CDR3 DNA: TGTGCCAGCAGTGGCTCTAGCGGGGGCACGAACACCGGGGAGCTGTTTTTT
CDR3 protein: CASSGSSGGTNTGELFF

V gene: TRBV11-2
D gene: TRBD1
J gene: TRBJ2-1
clone size: .
CDR3 DNA: TGTGCCAGCAGCTTAGGGGGATACGAGACAGGGTCCTACAATGAGCAGTTCTTC
CDR3 protein: CASSLGGYETGSYNEQFF

V gene: TRBV5-4
D gene: .
J gene: TRBJ2-5
clone size: few
CDR3 DNA: TGTGCCAGCAGCTTGGAAACGGGAGCCAAAGAGACCCAGTACTTC
CDR3 protein: CASSLETGAKETQYF

V gene: TRBV3-1/TRBV3-2
D gene: TRBD1
J gene: TRBJ1-1
clone size: .
CDR3 DNA: TGTGCCAGCAGCCTTGGACAGGGGTCGAGTCCCGCTTTCTTT
CDR3 protein: CASSLGQGSSPAFF

V gene: TRBV2
D gene: TRBD1
J gene: TRBJ1-2
clone size: .
CDR3 DNA: TGTGCCAGCAGGTCCGGGACAGAGAATGGCTACACCTTC
CDR3 protein: CASRSGTENGYTF

V gene: TRBV7-2
D gene: TRBD2
J gene: TRBJ2-5
clone size: .
CDR3 DNA: TGTGCCAGCAGCCCTGGGACTAGCGGGAGAGGCGAGACCCAGTACTTC
CDR3 protein: CASSPGTSGRGETQYF

V gene: TRBV5-1
D gene: TRBD2
J gene: TRBJ2-5
clone size: .
CDR3 DNA: TGCGCCAGCAGCTGGACACTAGCGGGAGAGACCCAGTACTTC
CDR3 protein: CASSWTLAGETQYF

V gene: TRBV7-2
D gene: TRBD2
J gene: TRBJ2-5
clone size: .
CDR3 DNA: TGTGCCAGCAGCTTAGGTGGGCTAGCGGGTGAGACCCAGTACTTC
CDR3 protein: CASSLGGLAGETQYF

V gene: TRBV27
D gene: TRBD1
J gene: TRBJ2-1
clone size: .
CDR3 DNA: TGTGCCAGCAGTAGCGGGACAGGGTACAATGAGCAGTTCTTC
CDR3 protein: CASSSGTGYNEQFF

V gene: TRBV24-1
D gene: .
J gene: TRBJ2-1
clone size: .
CDR3 DNA: TGTGCCACCAGTGATCGCCTTGACACGATAAATGAGCAGTTCTTC
CDR3 protein: CATSDRLDTINEQFF

V gene: TRBV15
D gene: TRBD1
J gene: TRBJ2-1
clone size: .
CDR3 DNA: TGTGCCACCAGCTCCCGGGACAGAGATTACAATGAGCAGTTCTTC
CDR3 protein: CATSSRDRDYNEQFF

V gene: TRBV14
D gene: TRBD1
J gene: TRBJ1-1
clone size: .
CDR3 DNA: TGTGCCAGCAGCCGGGACAGGGGCACTGAAGCTTTCTTT
CDR3 protein: CASSRDRGTEAFF

V gene: TRBV18
D gene: .
J gene: TRBJ1-1
clone size: .
CDR3 DNA: TGTGCCAGCTCACCACCCGACACTGAAGCTTTCTTT
CDR3 protein: CASSPPDTEAFF